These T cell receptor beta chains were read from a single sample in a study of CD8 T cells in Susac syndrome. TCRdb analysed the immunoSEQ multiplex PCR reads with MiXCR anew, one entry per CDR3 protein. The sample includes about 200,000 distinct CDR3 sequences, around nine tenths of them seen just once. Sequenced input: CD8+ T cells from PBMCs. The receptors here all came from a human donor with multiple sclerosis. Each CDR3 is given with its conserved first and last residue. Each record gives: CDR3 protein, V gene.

CASSSGTATYEQYF TRBV5-4
CASSEPRTEQFF TRBV9
CASSQATGDGTDTQYF TRBV4-3
CAWSVLGKPQHF TRBV30
CASSQGTLPADTQYF TRBV4-2
CASSPGDRGPNYGYTF TRBV6-6
CASSPSLALKGDTQYF TRBV13
CASSQDHLISTDTQYF TRBV4-3
CASSFRPTAGETQYF TRBV5-6
CASSSGVGNTIYF TRBV27
CSGGIAGVYEQYF TRBV20-1
CASSSLQGNYGYTF TRBV27
CSAAGTGMNTEAFF TRBV29-1
CASRFRDRDEQYF TRBV21-1
CASSLDPPKNQPQHF TRBV12-3/TRBV12-4
CASTPGAPSGELFF TRBV6-2/TRBV6-3
CASNAKLATANTGELFF TRBV9
CSAVGPGGGQHEQYF TRBV20-1
CATAPGQGAHTGELFF TRBV25-1
CASSLVTGLIDTQYF TRBV7-2
CSVEEETQYF TRBV29-1
CASSPASGGVADTQYF TRBV7-6
CASSEGLAGVSSYNEQFF TRBV9
CASSLQQGAEAFF TRBV4-1
CASSLPGAPGEQYF TRBV7-9
CASSVATSGIFHEQFF TRBV9
CASSVGGISYNEQFF TRBV9
CASSLEPGITYGYTF TRBV5-1
CASSQLKGQGGPWGYTF TRBV4-1
CAWSTTDYEQFF TRBV30
CASSIMLGVDGYTF TRBV19
CSVEDNSPGVLTF TRBV29-1
CATSSYYSEGTQYF TRBV15
CASSGEGGAARGHEQFF TRBV19
CASQRTSGSSDTQYF TRBV2
CASSLGVGNTGELFF TRBV4-1
CASSPQGYVYEQYF TRBV27
CASSLGTGQPNEQFF TRBV13
CAWMPEDGWGGEAFF TRBV30
CASRQFRNEQFF TRBV27
CASSQDTGPSWTEAFF TRBV4-3
CASRAGSTEAFF TRBV19
CASSPLEREGLGTDTQYF TRBV4-3
CASSIRLAGTDTQYF TRBV19